Below are 30 T cell receptor beta chains sequenced from a single sample in a study of blood T cell repertoires in COVID-19. The data were produced by immunoSEQ multiplex PCR, yet TCRdb's version contains in-frame clones alone and is incomplete. Among about 250,000 clones, about 80% were seen once, and the ten largest hold roughly 10%. The sequenced sample was peripheral blood. These receptors came from an older man with acute or convalescent COVID-19.

In DNA form, the CDR3 reads TGCGCCAGCAGCTTGACAGGACAGGATAACACTGAAGCTTTCTTT. Amino acid sequence: CASSLTGQDNTEAFF. This chain uses TRBV5-1 with TRBJ1-1; 7 nucleotides align to TRBD1. The germline V gene encodes CDR1 SGHRS and CDR2 YFSETQ. V lost 1 base to trimming and J lost 2 bases; unmatched junction nucleotides: 5. The CDR3 extends over 15 amino acids.

This chain connects TRBV12-5 to TRBJ1-1; TRBD1 agrees at 7 bases. The CDR3 is 14 residues long. CDR1 and CDR2 (germline): LGHNT, FRNRAP. J gave up 1 base and V 7 bases, and 6 bases lay outside the gene matches. The CDR3, as DNA: TGTGCTAGTGTCTCGGACAGGACGAACACTGAAGCTTTCTTT. Residues: CASVSDRTNTEAFF.

J is TRBJ1-6 and V is TRBV18; TRBD1 matches 9 bases. The germline CDR1 and CDR2 sequences are KGHSH and LQKENI. V lost 2 bases, J lost 6 bases, and 5 bases stayed unmatched. The CDR3 spans 16 residues. The CDR3 here is CASSPRGQGGNSPLHF. DNA for the CDR3: TGTGCCAGCTCACCAAGGGGACAGGGAGGTAATTCACCCCTCCACTTT.

The chain recombines TRBV6-6 with TRBJ2-1; 16 nucleotides align to TRBD2. Germline CDR1 reads MNHNY; CDR2 reads SVGAGI (reference sequence). The CDR3 runs to 21 residues. J lost 7 bases, V lost 5 bases, and 20 bases had no gene match. CDR3 region: CASSPKPGLAGGRTNLNEQFF. The CDR3 region has the DNA TGTGCCAGCAGTCCTAAACCGGGACTAGCGGGAGGGAGGACCAACCTTAATGAGCAGTTCTTC.

The chain links TRBV4-1 to TRBJ2-7; perhaps TRBD2 as D (6 bases). Germline V gene data show CDR1 as MGHRA and CDR2 as YSYEKL. The length of the CDR3 is 16 residues. V shed 1 base and J shed 1 base, with 14 bases lying between them. The CDR3 here is CASSQVGWGESYEQYF. As DNA, the CDR3 is TGCGCCAGCAGCCAAGTAGGATGGGGGGAGTCCTACGAGCAGTACTTC.

This rearrangement joins TRBV25-1 to TRBJ1-6; no reliable D call. V shed 3 bases and J shed 8 bases, with 8 bases lying between them. The length of the CDR3 is 13 residues. Germline CDR1 MGHDK, CDR2 SYGVNS. The DNA of the CDR3 is TGTGCCAGCAGTGAGGCAGCGTATTCACCCCTCCACTTT. Amino acids: CASSEAAYSPLHF.

The chain is built from TRBV18 and TRBJ2-5, with TRBD2 matching 9 bases. The junction had 7 bases not matched to a gene; V was cut back by 3 bases and J by 5 bases. CDR1 and CDR2 from the germline V gene are KGHSH and LQKENI. There are 15 residues in the CDR3. This chain's CDR3 is CASSPLAGPGETQYF. The CDR3 DNA follows: TGTGCCAGCTCACCTCTAGCGGGACCAGGGGAGACCCAGTACTTC.

The rearrangement links TRBV6-1 to TRBJ1-2; D perhaps matches TRBD1 (5 bases). The CDR3 consists of 13 residues. Trimming took 3 bases from V and 6 from J, leaving 11 bases between them. Germline-derived CDR1 and CDR2 are MNHNS and SASEGT. The CDR3 DNA follows: TGTGCCAGCAGTGACCACAGGTCCCATGGCTACACCTTC. This translates into CASSDHRSHGYTF.

The chain uses TRBV5-1 and TRBJ1-1, with 7 bases matching TRBD1. CDR3 length: 15 amino acids. The J segment lost 4 bases and the V segment lost 4 bases, leaving 10 bases of the junction unmatched. Germline-derived CDR1 and CDR2 are SGHRS and YFSETQ. The CDR3 nucleotides are TGCGCCAGCAGCCCGACAGGGAGAGTGGGCACTGAAGCTTTCTTT. Translating gives CASSPTGRVGTEAFF.

The rearrangement links TRBV30 to TRBJ1-4; no definite D call. Germline V lookup: CDR1 GTSNPN, CDR2 SVGIG (reference sequence). The CDR3 covers 14 residues. The ends were cut back, 3 bases at V and 5 bases at J, with 13 bases in the middle. The CDR3 is CAWSSVRRNEKLFF. The CDR3 bases are TGTGCCTGGAGCTCTGTGCGGAGGAATGAAAAACTGTTTTTT.

The rearrangement uses TRBV6-5 and TRBJ1-5; a possible D gene is TRBD1 (5 bases). Between the trimmed V and J ends, which lost 2 bases and 6 bases, there was a span of 17 bases. There are 16 residues in the CDR3. Germline V lookup: CDR1 MNHEY, CDR2 SVGAGI. The DNA for the CDR3 is TGTGCCAGCAGTTACGGGCTCCCAGGGTTTGGTCAGCCCCAGCATTTT. Its protein product is CASSYGLPGFGQPQHF.

This clone was seen a single time. This chain connects TRBV3-1 (or the pseudogene TRBV3-2) to TRBJ2-7; D is possibly TRBD2 (6 bases). CDR3 length: 14 amino acids. In germline, CDR1 is LGHDT, CDR2 YNNKEL (reference sequence). V was trimmed by 6 bases and J by 5 bases, leaving 17 bases between them. The CDR3 loop is CASSLGGKGHEQYF. The CDR3, as DNA: TGTGCCAGCAGTCTTGGCGGGAAGGGTCACGAGCAGTACTTC.

This chain joins TRBV5-1 and TRBJ1-2, with D possibly TRBD1 on 5 matching bases. V was shortened by 2 bases and J by 4 bases, with 9 bases between the two germline ends. CDR1 SGHRS and CDR2 YFSETQ come from the germline V gene. The CDR3 runs 13 residues. CDR3 amino acids: CASSLDSIYGYTF. The CDR3 bases are TGCGCCAGCAGCTTAGACAGCATCTATGGCTACACCTTC. The complete variable domain, with remaining parts taken from reference TRBV5-1 and TRBJ1-2, reads KAGVTQTPRYLIKTRGQQVTLSCSPISGHRSVSWYQQTPGQGLQFLFEYFSETQRNKGNFPGRFSGRQFSNSRSEMNVSTLELGDSALYLCASSLDSIYGYTFGSGTRLTVV.

J is TRBJ2-1 and V is TRBV11-2, with TRBD2 as a possible D gene (5 bases). CDR1 and CDR2 from the germline V gene are SGHAT and FQNNGV. Trimming removed 7 bases at V and 9 bases at J, with 10 bases between. This CDR3 spans 11 amino acids. The CDR3 sequence is CASTLAVEQFF. In nucleotides, the CDR3 is TGTGCCAGCACCCTAGCAGTTGAGCAGTTCTTC. Based on the CDR3 plus reference TRBV11-2 and TRBJ2-1, the full variable domain is EAGVAQSPRYKIIEKRQSVAFWCNPISGHATLYWYQQILGQGPKLLIQFQNNGVVDDSQLPKDRFSAERLKGVDSTLKIQPAKLEDSAVYLCASTLAVEQFFGPGTRLTVL.

This clone was counted a single time. The J gene is TRBJ1-5, the V gene TRBV30; TRBD1 might be the D (5 bases). From germline, CDR1 is GTSNPN and CDR2 SVGIG (reference sequence). V lost 2 bases and J lost 4, with 18 bases in between. The CDR3 is 16 amino acids. CDR3 nucleotides: TGTGCCTGGAGTCCTCAGGGTTTGCCCCTTAATCAGCCCCAGCATTTT. Protein sequence: CAWSPQGLPLNQPQHF.

The chain joins TRBV18 to TRBJ1-2, with D perhaps matching TRBD1 (6 bases). The CDR3 is made up of 17 amino acids. With 1 base removed from V and 3 bases from J, the gap between germline ends came to 18 bases. Germline CDR1 reads KGHSH; CDR2 reads LQKENI. The CDR3 sequence: CASSPRSSGGRDYGYTF. The CDR3 DNA follows: TGTGCCAGCTCACCACGAAGCTCCGGGGGGCGCGACTATGGCTACACCTTC.

The chain combines TRBV27 with TRBJ1-2, with TRBD1 as a possible D gene (6 bases). The germline V gene has CDR1 MNHEY and CDR2 SMNVEV (reference sequence). The CDR3 consists of 15 residues. V lost 4 bases to trimming and J lost 4 bases, with 16 bases between them. The CDR3 coding sequence is TGTGCCAGCAGTTCCCGAGGGGGTATACTCTATGGCTACACCTTC. It specifies CASSSRGGILYGYTF.

The V and J genes are TRBV9 and TRBJ1-1; TRBD1 aligns across 7 bases. Germline CDR1 and CDR2: SGDLS and YYNGEE. V dropped 2 bases and J dropped 4; count of bases not matched to a gene: 5. The CDR3 is 14 amino acids. Written as DNA, the CDR3 is TGTGCCAGCAGCGTCTCTCCAGGGGGCACTGAAGCTTTCTTT. It specifies CASSVSPGGTEAFF.

This sequence joins TRBV3-1 (or the pseudogene TRBV3-2) and TRBJ2-6; D perhaps matches TRBD1 (6 bases). The CDR3 has 18 residues. V lost 2 bases and J 0 bases, leaving 14 bases between the germline ends. CDR1 is LGHDT and CDR2 is YNNKEL in the germline V gene (reference sequence). CDR3 region: CASSQRTARSSGANVLTF. In DNA, the CDR3 is TGTGCCAGCAGCCAAAGGACAGCACGCAGCTCTGGGGCCAACGTCCTGACTTTC.

Only one count was recorded for this clone. DNA for the CDR3: TGTGCCAGCAGCTTAGCCAGGGTAAAAGGCTACACCTTC. This codes for CASSLARVKGYTF. The genes are TRBV7-2 and TRBJ1-2; D perhaps matches TRBD1 (5 bases). Per germline, CDR1 SGHTA and CDR2 FQGNSA. Trimming removed 0 bases at V and 8 bases at J, with 10 bases between. The CDR3 consists of 13 residues.

The V call is TRBV28, the J call TRBJ1-3; unclear D gene. Germline CDR1 and CDR2: MDHEN and SYDVKM. Trimming removed 7 bases at V and 0 bases at J, with 19 bases between. The CDR3 covers 17 residues. CDR3 protein: CASNSHRGAHSGNTIYF. As DNA, the CDR3 is TGTGCCAGCAATTCCCATCGAGGCGCTCACTCTGGAAACACCATATATTTT.

The count of this clone is one. The V and J genes are TRBV5-1 and TRBJ1-1; 8 bases match TRBD1. Trimming removed 0 bases from V and 5 bases from J; junction bases left unmatched: 6. Germline CDR1 reads SGHRS; CDR2 reads YFSETQ. The CDR3 length is 15 residues. The chain's CDR3 is CASSLGTGWGTEAFF. The DNA of the CDR3 is TGCGCCAGCAGCTTGGGGACAGGGTGGGGTACTGAAGCTTTCTTT.

This chain connects TRBV12-2 to TRBJ1-2. TRBV12-2 represents a pseudogene. The CDR3 is made up of 14 amino acids. The CDR3 region has the DNA TGTGCAAGTCGCTTAGAGATCGAGGGCGACGGCTACACCTTC. This gives the protein CASRLEIEGDGYTF.

This chain links TRBV18 with TRBJ2-1; 10 bases agree with TRBD1. Trimming cost V 1 base and J 4 bases; bases outside gene matches: 10. The CDR3 consists of 18 residues. Germline V lookup: CDR1 KGHSH, CDR2 LQKENI. CDR3 region: CASSPRTGGTFAYNEQFF. The CDR3 nucleotides are TGTGCCAGCTCACCACGGACAGGGGGAACCTTTGCATACAATGAGCAGTTCTTC.

This chain links TRBV12-3 or TRBV12-4 with TRBJ2-1, with D maybe TRBD2 (5 bases). With 5 bases removed from V and 10 bases from J, the gap between germline ends came to 9 bases. This CDR3 is 11 amino acids long. CDR3 in amino acids: CASSDRGEQFF. CDR3 bases: TGTGCCAGCAGTGATAGAGGGGAGCAGTTCTTC.

This chain's CDR3 is CASSLGGSGSLKETQYF. CDR3 in DNA: TGTGCCAGCAGCTTAGGCGGTAGCGGGAGTCTGAAGGAGACCCAGTACTTC. The genes are TRBV13 and TRBJ2-5, with 9 bases identical to TRBD2. Unmatched junction bases numbered 10, after V lost 0 bases and J lost 5 bases. The CDR3 has 17 residues. Germline V gene lookup returns CDR1 PRHDT and CDR2 FYEKMQ (reference sequence). The full variable domain, its missing parts supplied by reference TRBV13 and TRBJ2-5, is AAGVIQSPRHLIKEKRETATLKCYPIPRHDTVYWYQQGPGQDPQFLISFYEKMQSDKGSIPDRFSAQQFSDYHSELNMSSLELGDSALYFCASSLGGSGSLKETQYFGPGTRLLVL.

This clone was detected a few times. The V gene is TRBV18, the J gene TRBJ1-5; D unresolved. CDR1 is KGHSH and CDR2 is LQKENI in the germline V gene. Trimming stripped 3 bases from V and 0 bases from J, with 12 bases between. The CDR3 spans 16 residues. The CDR3 sequence is CASSPLRAASNQPQHF. The CDR3 DNA sequence: TGTGCCAGCTCACCTTTGAGGGCAGCTAGCAATCAGCCCCAGCATTTT. Full variable domain (remainder filled in from reference TRBV18 and TRBJ1-5): NAGVMQNPRHLVRRRGQEARLRCSPMKGHSHVYWYRQLPEEGLKFMVYLQKENIIDESGMPKERFSAEFPKEGPSILRIQQVVRGDSAAYFCASSPLRAASNQPQHFGDGTRLSIL.

The chain links TRBV5-1 to TRBJ1-4, with no clear D. The V end was cut by 2 bases, the J end by 0 bases, with 11 bases between. Germline CDR1 reads SGHRS; CDR2 reads YFSETQ. The CDR3 contains 16 residues. The CDR3 DNA sequence: TGCGCCAGCAGCTTTCTACCTTCCTCAACTAATGAAAAACTGTTTTTT. This encodes CASSFLPSSTNEKLFF.

The chain joins TRBV19 to TRBJ1-6; D call uncertain. CDR1 is LNHDA and CDR2 is SQIVND in the germline V gene (reference sequence). Trimming pared 4 bases from V and 4 bases from J, leaving 20 bases between. This CDR3 region has 18 residues. The CDR3: CASSTRAKVVTYNSPLHF. As DNA, the CDR3 is TGTGCCAGTAGTACGAGAGCTAAAGTAGTGACTTATAATTCACCCCTCCACTTT.

The chain joins TRBV6-5 to TRBJ2-4, with 7 bases identical to TRBD1. This CDR3 is built from 15 residues. Per germline, CDR1 MNHEY and CDR2 SVGAGI. V shed 6 bases and J 0 bases; nucleotides not matched to a gene: 5. The CDR3 sequence: CASSGTALAKNIQYF. In DNA form, the CDR3 reads TGTGCCAGCAGCGGGACAGCCCTAGCCAAAAACATTCAGTACTTC.